This T cell receptor beta chain is drawn from a study of blood T cell repertoires in COVID-19. Study-level background: Nucleic acid was either cDNA or gDNA, and it came from T cells, B-cell-depleted T cells, or PBMCs.

Participants were aged about 18 to 89 years, lived in under 30 US areas, and enrolled virtually. Cohort allocation depended upon clinical history that participants reported. There are 16 residues in the CDR3. Germline CDR1 is MDHEN and CDR2 is SYDVKM. The V segment lost 8 bases and the J segment 6 bases; nucleotides outside the gene matches: 11. In the original processing: Reference gene primer amplification in the assay estimated nucleated cell counts. Here immunoSEQ multiplex PCR was the method, and the copy in TCRdb shows in-frame clones only, minus some. Clone size and the V and J calls come from that table; the DNA yielded D and trimming. The top ten clones hold about 6% of a sample with approximately 260,000 clones, 87% of them seen once.

The receptor was derived from a woman under 40 with acute COVID-19. The sample taken for sequencing was PBMCs or T cells enriched from blood (not recorded which). The V call is TRBV28, the J call TRBJ1-5; 12 nucleotides align to TRBD1. The CDR3 DNA reads as TGTGCCAGCGCTAACCGGGGGACAGGGGGCACTCAGCCCCAGCATTTT. Its protein product is CASANRGTGGTQPQHF. Supplemented by reference TRBV28 and TRBJ1-5, the full variable domain reads DVKVTQSSRYLVKRTGEKVFLECVQDMDHENMFWYRQDPGLGLRLIYFSYDVKMKEKGDIPEGYSVSREKKERFSLILESASTNQTSMYLCASANRGTGGTQPQHFGDGTRLSIL.